This T cell receptor (beta chain) derives from a study of cytotoxic CD8 clonotypes in ibrutinib-treated CLL. The overall study: Approximately 25 partial and 2 complete responses; at median roughly 68 months, 14 remitted, about 12 progressed.

V was pared by 2 bases and J by 7 bases, with 6 bases between. CDR1 and CDR2 from the germline V gene are SNHLY and FYNNEI. The CDR3 is made up of 12 amino acids. Measured with immunoSEQ multiplex PCR; TCRdb has only the in-frame clones, and not every one. In the table there are 70,000 to 80,000 clones, over 65% of which are singletons. Points from the study as a whole: Sampling times, which were not matched between the groups, differed between sustained-remission patients and progressing patients. Pretreatment clonality was elevated relative to age-matched healthy donors and paralleled circulating CD8+ T-cell counts.

Remarks on this clone: The target antigen is unknown.

PBMCs that had been cryopreserved were the source of 1.5 to 2 micrograms of genomic DNA for TCR beta libraries. This TCR was recovered from a human donor with chronic lymphocytic leukemia. This chain links TRBV2 with TRBJ2-1; D remains ambiguous. The source material was PBMCs, sampled after 24 months of ibrutinib treatment. CDR3 sequence (DNA): TGTGCCAGCAGTGAAACTGGGAATGAGCAGTTCTTC. Translating gives CASSETGNEQFF.